This is a list of T cell receptor beta chains from one sample in a study of OX40 agonist ivuxolimab in advanced cancers. Profiled with immunoSEQ multiplex PCR; TCRdb holds only in-frame clones, not every one. The sample lists roughly 30,000 clones, roughly 84% occurring once. The sample in question was CD4+ or CD8+ T cells sorted from blood, obtained in a trial of the OX40 agonist ivuxolimab. The receptor source for this set is an adult with an advanced solid tumor such as melanoma, head and neck, liver or kidney cancer. Each CDR3 is given with its conserved first and last residue. Part of the rows lack a size; the others show once, few, many or a class for expanded clones.

J: TRBJ1-1
size: NA
V: TRBV7-2
CDR3: CASSSLMNTEAFF

J: TRBJ2-1
size: NA
V: TRBV4-3
CDR3: CASSQREGLAGVGEQFF

J: TRBJ2-7
size: NA
V: TRBV27
CDR3: CASSFAQGAAEQYF

J: TRBJ2-1
size: NA
V: TRBV6-5
CDR3: CASSYSWLAGVGEQFF

J: TRBJ2-1
size: NA
V: TRBV28
CDR3: CASSLVALRSNEQFF

J: TRBJ2-3
size: NA
V: TRBV7-3
CDR3: CASSFGGMVTDTQYF

J: TRBJ2-7
size: NA
V: TRBV10-3
CDR3: CAISESVGPAASYEQYF

J: TRBJ2-7
size: NA
V: TRBV4-3
CDR3: CASSQGQGTPGEQYF

J: TRBJ2-7
size: NA
V: TRBV10-3
CDR3: CAISDLVAGDPYEQYF

J: TRBJ2-3
size: once
V: TRBV9
CDR3: CASSVDAADTQYF

J: TRBJ2-7
size: NA
V: TRBV4-1
CDR3: CASSQDRAGWGSYEQYF

J: TRBJ2-5
size: once
V: TRBV4-1
CDR3: CASSQPLLQTGRETQYF

J: TRBJ2-3
size: NA
V: TRBV27
CDR3: CASSLWAQGTQYF

J: TRBJ1-2
size: NA
V: TRBV7-2
CDR3: CASSFWTGGHGYTF

J: TRBJ2-3
size: NA
V: TRBV27
CDR3: CASSLGTTAADTQYF

J: TRBJ2-1
size: NA
V: TRBV7-9
CDR3: CASSQDRGSLAGGDEQFF

J: TRBJ2-5
size: NA
V: TRBV30
CDR3: CAWSLAGTGPSGTQYF

J: TRBJ2-3
size: NA
V: TRBV19
CDR3: CASSGIGTDTQYF

J: TRBJ2-2
size: NA
V: TRBV11-2
CDR3: CASGGAGELFF

J: TRBJ2-1
size: NA
V: TRBV27
CDR3: CASSTPESSYNEQFF

J: TRBJ2-3
size: NA
V: TRBV5-6
CDR3: CASSALAVGDTQYF

J: TRBJ1-1
size: NA
V: TRBV27
CDR3: CASRKAGQGNTEAFF

J: TRBJ2-1
size: NA
V: TRBV7-3
CDR3: CASSQTGSSGDEQFF

J: TRBJ2-2
size: NA
V: TRBV7-3
CDR3: CASSPGLAGGTGELFF

J: TRBJ2-1
size: NA
V: TRBV27
CDR3: CASSLTELAEQFF